These 24 T cell receptor beta chains came from one sample sequenced in a study of sequential checkpoint blockade in melanoma. Data came from immunoSEQ multiplex PCR; TCRdb stores just in-frame clones and leaves some out. This sample has under 20,000 clones, with around four fifths found just once. Regarding treatment: randomized to nivolumab then ipilimumab (arm A) or the reverse (arm B). Sequencing used CD8+ T cells sorted from blood (inferred from file names), obtained from a patient given nivolumab and ipilimumab in sequence. These TCRs come from a human donor with melanoma.

V and J are TRBV9 and TRBJ1-1, with D hard to call. Between the trimmed V and J ends, which lost 1 base and 4 bases, there was a span of 8 bases. The CDR3 sequence is 13 residues long. Germline V lookup: CDR1 SGDLS, CDR2 YYNGEE. This CDR3 is CASSVSGSTEAFF. The CDR3 DNA reads as TGTGCCAGCAGCGTATCGGGTAGCACTGAAGCTTTCTTT. The entire variable domain, with the rest obtained from reference TRBV9 and TRBJ1-1, is as follows: DSGVTQTPKHLITATGQRVTLRCSPRSGDLSVYWYQQSLDQGLQFLIQYYNGEERAKGNILERFSAQQFPDLHSELNLSSLELGDSALYFCASSVSGSTEAFFGQGTRLTVV.

This clone has a single count. The V gene is TRBV30, the J gene TRBJ2-5, with 9 bases identical to TRBD1. The J call may be incorrect, as the DNA end agrees better with TRBJ2-7. CDR3 length: 16 residues. Germline assignment: CDR1 GTSNPN and CDR2 SVGIG (reference sequence). Here the CDR3 DNA reads TGTGCCTGGAGTGTCGGACTCGGACAGGGGATCCACGAGCAGTACTTC. It codes for CAWSVGLGQGIHEQYF.

This clone was seen just once. The chain combines TRBV18 with TRBJ1-1, with a tentative D call TRBD1 (5 bases). The germline V gene has CDR1 KGHSH and CDR2 LQKENI. The CDR3 sequence is 13 residues long. Trimming removed 3 bases at V and 8 bases at J, with 13 bases between. CDR3 loop: CASSPTGIGEAFF. DNA for the CDR3: TGTGCCAGCTCACCTACAGGTATAGGAGAAGCTTTCTTT.

CDR3 in amino acids: CASSLTAGSYEQYF. For the CDR3, the DNA is TGCGCCAGCAGCTTGACGGCGGGGTCCTACGAGCAGTACTTC. The genes are TRBV5-1 and TRBJ2-5; D is perhaps TRBD2 (6 bases). Gene TRBJ2-7 matches the end of the DNA better, so the J call may be wrong. CDR1 and CDR2 (germline): SGHRS, YFSETQ. CDR3 length: 14 amino acids.

This clone was seen more than once but under ten times. The chain has TRBV7-2 and TRBJ2-7, with 9 bases matching TRBD1. Germline-derived CDR1 and CDR2 are SGHTA and FQGNSA. V lost 6 bases and J lost 8; bases outside the gene matches: 11. This CDR3 has 14 residues. CDR3 nucleotide sequence: TGTGCCAGCAGACATCCGGGACAGGGACCCAAGCAGTACTTC. Protein product: CASRHPGQGPKQYF.

This clone was observed a single time. The rearrangement joins TRBV4-1 to TRBJ2-7; D gene ambiguous. There are 13 residues in the CDR3. Germline V gives CDR1 MGHRA, CDR2 YSYEKL. Trimming pared 4 bases from V and 3 bases from J, leaving 10 bases between. The CDR3 is CASSRLGDYEQYF. CDR3 coding DNA: TGCGCCAGCAGCCGCCTAGGCGACTACGAGCAGTACTTC.

The rearrangement joins TRBV19 to TRBJ1-5; 9 bases map to TRBD1. The CDR3 spans 16 residues. Germline CDR1 and CDR2: LNHDA and SQIVND (reference sequence). V lost 6 bases to trimming and J lost 2 bases; unmatched junction nucleotides: 8. The CDR3 loop is CASSPVRDRGNQPQHF. CDR3 nucleotides: TGTGCCAGTAGCCCAGTCCGGGACAGGGGCAATCAGCCCCAGCATTTT.

This chain's CDR3 is CASSQGGGGANEQFF. DNA for the CDR3: TGTGCCAGCAGCCAAGGTGGCGGGGGGGCCAATGAGCAGTTCTTC. The genes are TRBV4-2 and TRBJ2-1, with 9 bases lining up with TRBD2. V dropped 1 base and J dropped 6; count of bases not matched to a gene: 4. This CDR3 comprises 15 residues. The germline gives CDR1 LGHNA, CDR2 YNFKEQ.

The chain links TRBV4-2 to TRBJ2-3; D is possibly TRBD1 (5 bases). This CDR3 is 16 amino acids long. V was pared by 4 bases and J by 4 bases, with 18 bases between. Germline V gene data show CDR1 as LGHNA and CDR2 as YNFKEQ. This CDR3 reads CASSLEPGKGPDTQYF. In DNA, the CDR3 is TGTGCCAGCAGCCTCGAGCCAGGGAAAGGTCCAGATACGCAGTATTTT.

This chain links TRBV9 with TRBJ1-3; D gene ambiguous. This CDR3 has 13 amino acids. From germline, CDR1 is SGDLS and CDR2 YYNGEE. The V end lost 5 bases, the J end lost 0 bases, and 6 bases lay between the germline ends. This CDR3 reads CASSESSGNTIYF. The CDR3 bases are TGTGCCAGCAGTGAGAGCTCTGGAAACACCATATATTTT.

This rearrangement joins TRBV11-2 to TRBJ2-7, with TRBD2 matching 9 bases. Trimming cost V 2 bases and J 6 bases; bases outside gene matches: 11. The germline gives CDR1 SGHAT, CDR2 FQNNGV. This CDR3 region has 16 residues. The DNA for the CDR3 is TGTGCCAGCAGCTTAAGTAGGGCGGGGGGGCCCTTCGAGCAGTACTTC. This translates into CASSLSRAGGPFEQYF.

This chain connects TRBV13 to TRBJ2-7, with 7 nucleotides matching TRBD2. J lost 0 bases, V lost 4 bases, and 3 bases had no gene match. Germline values: CDR1 PRHDT, CDR2 FYEKMQ (reference sequence). This CDR3 has 14 residues. The CDR3 nucleotides read TGTGCCAGCAGCTCGAGCGGGGACTCCTACGAGCAGTACTTC. As protein: CASSSSGDSYEQYF.

The chain carries TRBV19 and TRBJ2-1; D might be TRBD2 (6 bases). The CDR3 contains 15 residues. Per the germline V gene, CDR1 is LNHDA and CDR2 is SQIVND (reference sequence). The V and J ends lost 6 bases and 4 bases respectively, with 16 bases between them. The CDR3 loop is CASSELAGGYNEQFF. CDR3 coding DNA: TGTGCCAGTAGCGAACTAGCCGGGGGATACAATGAGCAGTTCTTC.

The chain joins TRBV25-1 to TRBJ2-5; 8 bases are shared with TRBD1. The CDR3 extends over 15 amino acids. With V trimmed by 6 bases and J by 5 bases, 11 bases remained unmatched. Germline V gene sequence: CDR1 MGHDK, CDR2 SYGVNS. The CDR3 reads CASRSGQGDSETQYF. The CDR3 DNA is TGTGCCAGCAGGTCAGGACAGGGTGATTCTGAGACCCAGTACTTC.

The chain couples TRBV5-4 to TRBJ2-7; TRBD2 matches 9 bases. The CDR3 has 17 amino acids. V trimming: 4 bases; J trimming: 0 bases; junction bases outside the gene matches: 11. Germline V gene data show CDR1 as SGHNT and CDR2 as YYREEE (reference sequence). Here the CDR3 DNA reads TGTGCCAGCAGCCCGCCAGGTGCTAGCGGGATCTCCTACGAGCAGTACTTC. Translated: CASSPPGASGISYEQYF.

CDR3 DNA sequence: TGTGCCAGCAGACTCAACAGGGACGAGCAGTACTTC. It codes for CASRLNRDEQYF. V and J are TRBV6-1 and TRBJ2-7; tentative D call: TRBD1 (6 bases). The CDR3 sequence is 12 residues long. Germline loops: CDR1 MNHNS, CDR2 SASEGT. Deletions cut 6 bases from V and 5 bases from J, with 11 bases between.

The V and J genes are TRBV27 and TRBJ2-5, with 11 nucleotides matching TRBD2. The CDR3 sequence is 16 residues long. The germline V gene has CDR1 MNHEY and CDR2 SMNVEV (reference sequence). After removal of 1 base from V and 5 bases from J, the junction contained 6 bases not matched to a gene. CDR3 coding DNA: TGTGCCAGCAGTTTATTTAGCGGGGGGGCCGGGGAGACCCAGTACTTC. It translates to CASSLFSGGAGETQYF.

The rearrangement uses TRBV30 and TRBJ1-2; 8 bases map to TRBD1. The CDR3 has 11 residues. Trimming at V came to 8 bases and at J to 7 bases, leaving 6 bases not matched to a gene. Germline V gene sequence: CDR1 GTSNPN, CDR2 SVGIG (reference sequence). The CDR3 protein is CASGTGGGYTF. CDR3 bases: TGTGCCAGCGGGACAGGCGGTGGCTACACCTTC. The variable domain in full, completed from reference TRBV30 and TRBJ1-2, reads SQTIHQWPATLVQPVGSPLSLECTVEGTSNPNLYWYRQAAGRGLQLLFYSVGIGQISSEVPQNLSASRPQDRQFILSSKKLLLSDSGFYLCASGTGGGYTFGSGTRLTVV.

The chain joins TRBV9 to TRBJ2-3, with 8 bases lining up with TRBD2. The germline V gene has CDR1 SGDLS and CDR2 YYNGEE. This CDR3 spans 15 amino acids. Trimming cost V 0 bases and J 3 bases; bases outside gene matches: 3. The DNA for the CDR3 is TGTGCCAGCAGCGTAGTCGGGAGGGAGACAGATACGCAGTATTTT. This codes for CASSVVGRETDTQYF.

The chain uses TRBV18 and TRBJ1-5; no clear D gene. CDR1 is KGHSH and CDR2 is LQKENI in the germline V gene. V was clipped by 2 bases and J by 0 bases, with 14 bases between them. This CDR3 spans 17 amino acids. The CDR3: CASSPDPWAYSNQPQHF. CDR3 coding DNA: TGTGCCAGCTCACCAGATCCTTGGGCATATAGCAATCAGCCCCAGCATTTT. The full variable domain, rest sourced from reference TRBV18 and TRBJ1-5, is NAGVMQNPRHLVRRRGQEARLRCSPMKGHSHVYWYRQLPEEGLKFMVYLQKENIIDESGMPKERFSAEFPKEGPSILRIQQVVRGDSAAYFCASSPDPWAYSNQPQHFGDGTRLSIL.

The V and J genes are TRBV7-8 and TRBJ1-5, with a tentative D call TRBD1 (5 bases). There are 15 residues in the CDR3. Trimming removed 1 base from V and 11 bases from J, with 18 bases in between. Germline CDR1 reads SGHVS; CDR2 reads FQNEAQ. Written as DNA, the CDR3 is TGTGCCAGCAGCTTAGAAGGGCAGGGTGGATTTTCCCAGCATTTT. This encodes CASSLEGQGGFSQHF. The whole variable domain, filled in from reference TRBV7-8 and TRBJ1-5, reads GAGVSQSPRYKVAKRGQDVALRCDPISGHVSLFWYQQALGQGPEFLTYFQNEAQLDKSGLPSDRFFAERPEGSVSTLKIQRTQQEDSAVYLCASSLEGQGGFSQHFGDGTRLSIL.

This clone has just a few counts. This chain uses TRBV7-2 with TRBJ1-3, with 9 bases fitting TRBD1. Germline V gives CDR1 SGHTA, CDR2 FQGNSA. The V segment lost 5 bases and the J segment 2 bases; nucleotides outside the gene matches: 4. The CDR3 extends over 15 amino acids. The CDR3 DNA sequence: TGTGCCAGCAGCCCAGGGACAGGGACTGGAAACACCATATATTTT. This translates into CASSPGTGTGNTIYF.

The chain joins TRBV14 to TRBJ2-1; 7 positions agree with TRBD2. The germline gives CDR1 SGHDN, CDR2 FVKESK. V lost 6 bases, J lost 4 bases, and 9 bases stayed unmatched. This CDR3 is built from 15 residues. This chain's CDR3 is CASSHTAGRYNEQFF. CDR3 bases: TGTGCCAGCAGTCATACAGCGGGACGGTACAATGAGCAGTTCTTC.

CDR3 bases: TGTGCCAGCAGCGCCTCGGACAGGGGGCCCACAGATACGCAGTATTTT. Amino acid sequence: CASSASDRGPTDTQYF. The gene calls are TRBV6-4 and TRBJ2-3; 11 bases are a match to TRBD1. The CDR3 covers 16 residues. Per germline, CDR1 MRHNA and CDR2 SNTAGT. Trimming at V came to 6 bases and at J to 2 bases, leaving 7 bases not matched to a gene.